Below, 8 T cell receptor beta chains from the same sample are listed, as sequenced in a study of T cell changes during pregnancy in multiple sclerosis. The method was immunoSEQ multiplex PCR; TCRdb's version includes in-frame clones alone and lacks a portion of them. The sample lists under 55,000 clones, about 89% occurring once. Sequencing was performed on CD8+ T cells from peripheral blood mononuclear cells, taken after pregnancy. These receptors originate from a female donor with multiple sclerosis, enrolled in a pregnancy study.

The V and J genes are TRBV4-2 and TRBJ1-3; no clear D gene. V lost 0 bases, J lost 8 bases, and 17 bases lay in between. The length of the CDR3 is 16 residues. Germline V CDR1 and CDR2: LGHNA, YNFKEQ. CDR3 DNA: TGTGCCAGCAGCCAAGAGGTCTGGACCGAGGAGGACACCATATATTTT. It codes for CASSQEVWTEEDTIYF.

V gene TRBV4-1 combines with J gene TRBJ2-5; 9 nucleotides line up with TRBD2. Germline-derived CDR1 and CDR2 are MGHRA and YSYEKL. The CDR3 loop spans 16 amino acids. V trimming: 4 bases; J trimming: 2 bases; junction bases outside the gene matches: 8. This CDR3 is CASSPFLAGNQETQYF. CDR3 DNA: TGCGCCAGCAGCCCTTTTCTAGCGGGGAATCAAGAGACCCAGTACTTC.

This chain uses TRBV5-6 with TRBJ1-1; 8 bases are shared with TRBD1. The CDR3 extends over 12 amino acids. The J segment lost 11 bases and the V segment lost 0 bases, leaving 3 bases of the junction unmatched. CDR1 SGHDT and CDR2 YYEEEE come from the germline V gene. In DNA form, the CDR3 reads TGTGCCAGCAGCTTGGCGGACAGGGAGGCTTTCTTT. This codes for CASSLADREAFF.

The rearrangement uses TRBV14 and TRBJ2-1, with 8 bases lining up with TRBD1. The CDR3 loop spans 16 amino acids. CDR1 is SGHDN and CDR2 is FVKESK in the germline V gene. V was clipped by 2 bases and J by 3 bases; unmatched bases: 6. The CDR3 DNA sequence: TGTGCCAGCAGCCAATTGACAGGGGACAGCTACAATGAGCAGTTCTTC. Translation gives CASSQLTGDSYNEQFF.

The J gene is TRBJ2-3, the V gene TRBV6-4; D is possibly TRBD1 (5 bases). Germline V CDR1 and CDR2: MRHNA, SNTAGT. The V gene lost 0 bases and the J gene lost 1 base, with 5 bases spanning the gap. The CDR3 runs 14 residues. CDR3: CASSDSTGTDTQYF. The CDR3 DNA sequence: TGTGCCAGCAGTGACTCGACAGGCACAGATACGCAGTATTTT.

This sequence joins TRBV6-1 and TRBJ2-6; possible D gene TRBD2, 6 bases. The germline CDR1 and CDR2 sequences are MNHNS and SASEGT. The CDR3 is made up of 17 amino acids. V shed 1 base and J shed 0 bases, with 10 bases lying between them. The CDR3 protein is CASSEDGGPSGANVLTF. The DNA of the CDR3 is TGTGCCAGCAGTGAAGACGGGGGACCCTCTGGGGCCAACGTCCTGACTTTC.

The J gene is TRBJ2-5, the V gene TRBV5-6; 12 bases line up with TRBD1. Per the germline V gene, CDR1 is SGHDT and CDR2 is YYEEEE. The CDR3 has 15 amino acids. V shed 2 bases and J 7 bases; nucleotides not matched to a gene: 6. The CDR3 sequence: CASSFIGGQGATQYF. CDR3 nucleotides: TGTGCCAGCAGCTTCATTGGGGGACAGGGGGCGACCCAGTACTTC.

The genes are TRBV28 and TRBJ1-1; D gene unclear. Germline values: CDR1 MDHEN, CDR2 SYDVKM. CDR3 size: 14 residues. V lost 3 bases and J lost 0, with 8 bases in between. The CDR3 loop reads CASSFWQLNTEAFF. DNA of the CDR3: TGTGCCAGCAGTTTTTGGCAGTTGAACACTGAAGCTTTCTTT.